Described below is a single TCR beta chain sequence and its context. As yet, its antigen is unknown. This entry comes from a study of breast tumors, draining lymph nodes, adjacent tissues. Study-level points and caveats: Compared with basal-like, luminal-like tumors shared significantly more repertoire with nontumor tissue. Data fit most tumor T cells coming from lymph node, expanding in tumor. That most tumor T cells come from lymph nodes remained unproven. Tumor TCR diversity was below lymph nodes but above nontumor tissue.

This CDR3 contains 15 residues. Germline CDR1 and CDR2: LNHNV and YYDKDF (reference sequence). V lost 0 bases and J lost 7, with 12 bases in between. Each CDR3 protein gets one entry after TCRdb re-called the multiplex PCR reads with MiXCR. The sample records approximately 14,000 distinct CDR3 sequences, about three fifths being singletons. This chain links TRBV15 with TRBJ1-4, with a weak D call TRBD1 (5 bases). This TCR was recovered from a female donor with breast cancer. Some clones in this sample may be carry-over from other donors' samples. The sample consisted of tumor-adjacent breast tissue. CDR3 DNA: TGTGCCACCAGCAGAGATACGGGGCGAGGTGAAAAACTGTTTTTT. Translating it yields CATSRDTGRGEKLFF. The variable domain in full, with the rest retrieved from reference TRBV15 and TRBJ1-4, is DAMVIQNPRYQVTQFGKPVTLSCSQTLNHNVMYWYQQKSSQAPKLLFHYYDKDFNNEADTPDNFQSRRPNTSFCFLDIRSPGLGDTAMYLCATSRDTGRGEKLFFGSGTQLSVL.